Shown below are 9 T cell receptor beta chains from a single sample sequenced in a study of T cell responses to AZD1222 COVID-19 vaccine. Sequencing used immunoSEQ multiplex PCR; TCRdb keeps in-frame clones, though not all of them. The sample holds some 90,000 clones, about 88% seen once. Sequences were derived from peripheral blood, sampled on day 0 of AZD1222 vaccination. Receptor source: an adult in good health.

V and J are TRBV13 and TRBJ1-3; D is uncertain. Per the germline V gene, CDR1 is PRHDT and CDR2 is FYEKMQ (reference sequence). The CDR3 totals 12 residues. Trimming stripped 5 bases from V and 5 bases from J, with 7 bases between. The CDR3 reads CASSRTRNTIYF. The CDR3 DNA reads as TGTGCCAGCAGCCGAACAAGAAACACCATATATTTT.

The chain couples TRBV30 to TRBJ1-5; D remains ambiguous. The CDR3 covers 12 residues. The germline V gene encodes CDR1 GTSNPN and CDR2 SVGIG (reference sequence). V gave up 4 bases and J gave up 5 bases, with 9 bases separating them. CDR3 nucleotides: TGTGCCTGGAACACAGCGGATCAGCCCCAGCATTTT. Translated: CAWNTADQPQHF.

The CDR3 DNA follows: TGTGCCAGCAGCCAAATACAGGCCCCCCCAGCTTTCTTT. Protein sequence: CASSQIQAPPAFF. The chain joins TRBV3-1 (or the pseudogene TRBV3-2) to TRBJ1-1; D possibly corresponds to TRBD1 (5 bases). Germline V gives CDR1 LGHDT, CDR2 YNNKEL (reference sequence). The CDR3 spans 13 residues. V was cut by 2 bases and J by 10 bases, with 14 bases left in between.

The CDR3 loop reads CASSFGRSSYEQYF. CDR3 nucleotide sequence: TGTGCCAGCAGCTTCGGACGGAGCTCCTACGAGCAGTACTTC. This chain uses TRBV7-2 with TRBJ2-7, with D uncertain. The CDR3 length is 14 residues. Germline CDR1 SGHTA, CDR2 FQGNSA. Deletions cut 3 bases from V and 0 bases from J, with 9 bases between.

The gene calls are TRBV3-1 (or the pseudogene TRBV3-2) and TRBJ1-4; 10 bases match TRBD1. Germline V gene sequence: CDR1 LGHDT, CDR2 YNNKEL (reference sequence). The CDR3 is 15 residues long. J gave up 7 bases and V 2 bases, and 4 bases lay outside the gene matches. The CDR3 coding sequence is TGTGCCAGCAGCCAACGGACAGGGGGAAGTGAAAAACTGTTTTTT. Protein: CASSQRTGGSEKLFF.

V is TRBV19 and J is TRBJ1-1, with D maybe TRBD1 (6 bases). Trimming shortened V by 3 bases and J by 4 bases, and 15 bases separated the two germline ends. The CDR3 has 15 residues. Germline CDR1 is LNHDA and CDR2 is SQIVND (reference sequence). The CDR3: CASSIEGGRATEAFF. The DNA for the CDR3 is TGTGCCAGTAGTATTGAGGGGGGGCGAGCCACTGAAGCTTTCTTT.

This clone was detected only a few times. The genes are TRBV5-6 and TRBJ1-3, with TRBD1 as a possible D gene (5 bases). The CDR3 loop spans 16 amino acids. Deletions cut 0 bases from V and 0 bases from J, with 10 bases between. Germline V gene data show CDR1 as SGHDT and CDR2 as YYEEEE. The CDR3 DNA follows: TGTGCCAGCAGCTTGGTCTGGGACCTCTCTGGAAACACCATATATTTT. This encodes CASSLVWDLSGNTIYF.

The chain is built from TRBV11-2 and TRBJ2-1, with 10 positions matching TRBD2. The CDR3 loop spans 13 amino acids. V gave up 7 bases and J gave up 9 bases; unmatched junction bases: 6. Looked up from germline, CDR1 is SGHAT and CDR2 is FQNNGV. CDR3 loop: CASTPSGGGEQFF. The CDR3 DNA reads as TGTGCCAGCACCCCCAGCGGGGGGGGTGAGCAGTTCTTC.

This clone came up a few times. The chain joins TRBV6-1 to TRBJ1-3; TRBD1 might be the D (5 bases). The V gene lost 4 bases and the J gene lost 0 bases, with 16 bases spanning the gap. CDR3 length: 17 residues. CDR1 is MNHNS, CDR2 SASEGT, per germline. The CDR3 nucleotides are TGTGCCAGCAGTGTAGACCGACAGTTAAACTCTGGAAACACCATATATTTT. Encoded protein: CASSVDRQLNSGNTIYF.